This TCR beta chain was sequenced during a study of T cells in Graves' hyperthyroidism and ophthalmopathy. This clonotype was detected ten times or more. The germline CDR1 and CDR2 sequences are SGHAT and FQNNGV. Trimming pared 3 bases from V and 2 bases from J, leaving 16 bases between. This CDR3 comprises 16 residues. The hyperthyroidism patients had all been newly diagnosed, and their disease duration was under 2 months. Their ages ranged from 18 to 65 years. Amplified regions were TCR beta CDR3 sequences from RNA transcripts. The study used the HTBI primer set for a first-round RT-PCR of the TCR CDR3. TCRdb reprocessed the multiplex PCR reads with MiXCR, giving one entry per CDR3 protein. Among approximately 370,000 distinct CDR3 sequences listed, roughly a sixth were seen once.

Material for sequencing was blood. This TCR derives from a woman aged 25 to 39 with Graves' hyperthyroidism that later progressed to Graves' ophthalmopathy. V is TRBV11-2 and J is TRBJ1-1; D is undetermined. In nucleotides, the CDR3 is TGTGCCAGCAGCTTGTTTCGTCCAGGTCCCAACACTGAAGCTTTCTTT. Translated: CASSLFRPGPNTEAFF.